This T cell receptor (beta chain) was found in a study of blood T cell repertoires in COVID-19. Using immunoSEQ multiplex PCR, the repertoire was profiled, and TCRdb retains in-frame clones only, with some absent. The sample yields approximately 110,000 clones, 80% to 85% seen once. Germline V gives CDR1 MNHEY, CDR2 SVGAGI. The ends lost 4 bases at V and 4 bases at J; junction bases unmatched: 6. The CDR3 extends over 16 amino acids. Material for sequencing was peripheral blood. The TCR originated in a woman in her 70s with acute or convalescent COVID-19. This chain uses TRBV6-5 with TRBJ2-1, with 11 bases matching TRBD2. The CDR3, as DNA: TGTGCCAGCAGTTTCCTTACTAGCGGGGGATACAATGAGCAGTTCTTC. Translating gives CASSFLTSGGYNEQFF.